This T cell receptor beta chain was sequenced in a study of tumor and adjacent non-tumor tissue in lung cancer. On the study more broadly: Histology: about twelve adenocarcinoma, a couple of squamous cell carcinoma, 1 small cell lung cancer.

Germline V gene sequence: CDR1 MDHEN, CDR2 SYDVKM. The CDR3 consists of 14 residues. After removal of 6 bases from V and 3 bases from J, the junction contained 7 bases not matched to a gene. A modified ARM-PCR protocol with three rounds of nested PCR amplified TCRbeta. TCRdb processed the multiplex PCR reads anew with MiXCR; each CDR3 protein has one entry. The table shows approximately 120,000 distinct CDR3 sequences, with 75% occurring only once. No cell sorting was done before RNA was extracted from the tissue. This clonotype was seen at least ten times. This chain uses TRBV28 with TRBJ1-1; TRBD1 aligns across 7 bases. The sequence derives from a woman aged 55-70 years with non-small cell lung cancer. The sequencing input was lung tumor tissue. The CDR3 protein is CASREDRTYTEAFF. In DNA form, the CDR3 reads TGTGCCAGCAGGGAGGACAGGACTTACACTGAAGCTTTCTTT. Together with reference TRBV28 and TRBJ1-1, the CDR3 gives the full variable domain: DVKVTQSSRYLVKRTGEKVFLECVQDMDHENMFWYRQDPGLGLRLIYFSYDVKMKEKGDIPEGYSVSREKKERFSLILESASTNQTSMYLCASREDRTYTEAFFGQGTRLTVV.